This T cell receptor beta chain was documented in a study of blood T cells in healthy people across ages. Whole-study results and caveats: A greater number of naive CD4+ cells and higher diversity distinguished long-lived donors from aged donors. Per million T cells, TCR beta diversity dropped roughly linearly as age increased. The study regarded diversity estimates from one million T cells as underestimates.

V lost 6 bases and J lost 0; bases outside the gene matches: 6. This CDR3 has 15 residues. In germline, CDR1 is DFQATT, CDR2 SNEGSKA (reference sequence). This clonotype was observed a handful of times. The antigen is not known. Combining a sample-barcoded 5' primer with a J-beta primer mix, a second PCR ran for 7 to 11 cycles. A template-switch adaptor that had 12 random nucleotides put a tag on each cDNA molecule. MiXCR was run by TCRdb on the 5' RACE reads, yielding one entry per CDR3 protein. The sample records 1.5 million to 2 million distinct CDR3 sequences, approximately 50% being singletons. The V and J genes are TRBV20-1 and TRBJ2-4, with 9 bases identical to TRBD2. Sequences were obtained from blood. The receptor was isolated from a woman in her 40s in good health. CDR3 bases: TGCAGTGCGACCGGGACTAGCTTAGCCAAAAACATTCAGTACTTC. Its protein is CSATGTSLAKNIQYF.